These 30 T cell receptor beta chains were sequenced from one sample in a study of T cells after posttransplantation cyclophosphamide. A marrow graft followed busulfan-fludarabine conditioning, with cyclophosphamide on days +3 and +4. The repertoire was sequenced with immunoSEQ multiplex PCR; TCRdb's copy has only in-frame clones and lacks some. The repertoire includes some 9,000 clones, around 85% of them detected once, and roughly 25% sits in the top ten. Sequenced material: PBMCs, taken after allogeneic stem cell transplant with posttransplant cyclophosphamide. All receptors derive from a female patient in her 40s who received an allogeneic stem cell transplant from an unrelated donor, was CMV-positive, and had no GVHD. Some of the T cells may derive from the graft donor.

The CDR3, as DNA: TGTGCCAGTAGCAGGGTAAATCAGCCCCAGCATTTT. This codes for CASSRVNQPQHF. V gene TRBV19 combines with J gene TRBJ1-5; possibly TRBD1 for D (5 bases). The CDR3 consists of 12 residues. V lost 6 bases and J 4 bases, leaving 7 bases between the germline ends. Germline V CDR1 and CDR2: LNHDA, SQIVND (reference sequence).

The chain links TRBV6-4 to TRBJ1-1; weak D call: TRBD1 (6 bases). The CDR3 spans 14 residues. Per germline, CDR1 MRHNA and CDR2 SNTAGT. The germline V and J ends were trimmed by 6 bases and 4 bases, with 15 bases remaining between them. This chain's CDR3 is CASRGMGAPTEAFF. The CDR3 DNA follows: TGTGCCAGCAGGGGGATGGGGGCGCCCACTGAAGCTTTCTTT.

The rearrangement joins TRBV29-1 to TRBJ2-3; D gene ambiguous. Per the germline V gene, CDR1 is SQVTM and CDR2 is ANQGSEA. This CDR3 spans 12 amino acids. With 3 bases removed from V and 6 bases from J, the gap between germline ends came to 10 bases. CDR3 sequence reads: CSVDAPGDTQYF. CDR3 DNA sequence: TGCAGCGTTGACGCACCCGGGGATACGCAGTATTTT.

The V gene is TRBV7-2, the J gene TRBJ2-7, with a possible D match to TRBD1 (5 bases). V gave up 5 bases and J gave up 4 bases, with 15 bases separating them. CDR1 SGHTA and CDR2 FQGNSA come from the germline V gene. CDR3 size: 14 residues. This chain's CDR3 is CASSPDIVGYEQYF. CDR3 nucleotides: TGTGCCAGCAGCCCGGACATAGTGGGGTACGAGCAGTACTTC.

Turning to this clone: Other DNA sequences from this sample encode an identical CDR3 as well. This chain joins TRBV28 and TRBJ1-4; D is possibly TRBD1 (5 bases). CDR3 length: 14 residues. The V and J ends lost 6 bases and 0 bases respectively, with 8 bases between them. Per germline, CDR1 MDHEN and CDR2 SYDVKM. The CDR3 region has the DNA TGTGCCAGCAGCTCAGGGTCAACTAATGAAAAACTGTTTTTT. This translates into CASSSGSTNEKLFF.

The V and J genes are TRBV5-1 and TRBJ2-7; D is ambiguous. Germline lookup yields CDR1 SGHRS and CDR2 YFSETQ. The length of the CDR3 is 12 residues. Trimming took 4 bases from V and 3 from J, leaving 8 bases between them. CDR3: CASSAAGYEQYF. The CDR3 nucleotides read TGCGCCAGCAGCGCCGCCGGCTACGAGCAGTACTTC.

This clone was seen only once. This chain uses TRBV10-3 with TRBJ2-7, with TRBD1 matching over 7 bases. This CDR3 spans 16 amino acids. Germline V CDR1 and CDR2: ENHRY, SYGVKD. The V segment lost 0 bases and the J segment 1 base; nucleotides outside the gene matches: 6. The CDR3 here is CAISESSTGLSYEQYF. The DNA of the CDR3 is TGTGCCATCAGTGAGTCCTCGACAGGGCTTTCCTACGAGCAGTACTTC.

The chain couples TRBV7-9 to TRBJ2-1, with 11 nucleotides matching TRBD1. In germline, CDR1 is SEHNR, CDR2 FQNEAQ (reference sequence). This CDR3 spans 16 amino acids. V was pared by 2 bases and J by 9 bases, with 9 bases of the junction left unmatched. CDR3 protein: CASSLTFWTGGGEQFF. The CDR3 nucleotides are TGTGCCAGCAGCTTAACCTTTTGGACAGGGGGCGGTGAGCAGTTCTTC.

The sample holds one count of this clone. The rearrangement links TRBV5-1 to TRBJ2-5; 9 nucleotides line up with TRBD2. Germline CDR1 is SGHRS and CDR2 is YFSETQ. The CDR3 runs 13 residues. Unmatched junction bases numbered 4, after V lost 3 bases and J lost 7 bases. This CDR3 is CASSSAAGGTQYF. DNA of the CDR3: TGCGCCAGCAGCTCCGCAGCGGGGGGGACCCAGTACTTC.

This chain joins TRBV7-9 and TRBJ1-2, with 8 bases that match TRBD1. The junction had 5 bases not matched to a gene; V was cut back by 4 bases and J by 7 bases. The CDR3 runs to 13 residues. Germline-derived CDR1 and CDR2 are SEHNR and FQNEAQ (reference sequence). The CDR3 DNA reads as TGTGCCAGCAGCTACACAGGGGGAGCTGGCTACACCTTC. Protein product: CASSYTGGAGYTF. Based on the CDR3 plus reference TRBV7-9 and TRBJ1-2, the full variable domain is DTGVSQNPRHKITKRGQNVTFRCDPISEHNRLYWYRQTLGQGPEFLTYFQNEAQLEKSRLLSDRFSAERPKGSFSTLEIQRTEQGDSAMYLCASSYTGGAGYTFGSGTRLTVV.

The V and J genes are TRBV4-2 and TRBJ2-3, with TRBD2 matching over 7 bases. CDR3 length equals 17 residues. Germline V gene lookup returns CDR1 LGHNA and CDR2 YNFKEQ. Trimming at V came to 0 bases and at J to 0 bases, leaving 6 bases not matched to a gene. CDR3 residues: CASSQDSSGFSTDTQYF. The CDR3 DNA sequence: TGTGCCAGCAGCCAAGATTCTAGCGGCTTTAGCACAGATACGCAGTATTTT.

The V gene is TRBV11-3, the J gene TRBJ2-7; TRBD1 matches 10 bases. Germline V gene data show CDR1 as SGHNT and CDR2 as YENEEA. Trimming at V came to 5 bases and at J to 6 bases, leaving 7 bases not matched to a gene. The CDR3 has 14 amino acids. The CDR3 reads CASSLRDRGGEQYF. The CDR3, as DNA: TGTGCCAGCAGCCTCCGGGACAGGGGAGGCGAGCAGTACTTC.

Of note for this clone: At one end the junction does not follow the germline gene, possibly because of a read error. The CDR3 nucleotides read TGTGCTAGCAGCTTAGGCGGTCTATTCCAAGAGACCCAGTACTTC. Its translation is CASSLGGLFQETQYF. The chain recombines TRBV7-7 with TRBJ2-5; D not certain. The CDR3 extends over 15 amino acids. The germline gives CDR1 SSHAT, CDR2 FNYEAQ (reference sequence).

This clone has a single count. The chain joins TRBV4-2 to TRBJ1-2, with 7 positions matching TRBD1. Germline V gene data show CDR1 as LGHNA and CDR2 as YNFKEQ. The CDR3 is 15 amino acids. With V trimmed by 8 bases and J by 8 bases, 17 bases remained unmatched. The CDR3 DNA follows: TGTGCCAGCGGGAGCGGACAGGACGCATTTCGGGGCTACACCTTC. It yields the protein CASGSGQDAFRGYTF.

The rearrangement links TRBV21-1 to TRBJ2-5; the DNA was not compared with TRBD2, the D call given in the table. TRBV21-1 is noted as a pseudogene. There are 19 residues in the CDR3. CDR3 loop: CASSGLPGLAGAYQETQYF. As DNA, the CDR3 is TGTGCCAGCAGCGGACTACCGGGACTAGCGGGGGCCTACCAAGAGACCCAGTACTTC.

The chain recombines TRBV29-1 with TRBJ2-5, with TRBD2 matching 8 bases. Germline values: CDR1 SQVTM, CDR2 ANQGSEA. After removal of 4 bases from V and 2 bases from J, the junction contained 6 bases not matched to a gene. There are 14 residues in the CDR3. The CDR3 DNA sequence: TGCAGCGTTGCCGGGGGGGCGAAGCAAGAGACCCAGTACTTC. Protein: CSVAGGAKQETQYF.

This clone was observed a handful of times. V is TRBV5-1 and J is TRBJ1-1; D gene uncertain. Germline V CDR1 and CDR2: SGHRS, YFSETQ. V lost 0 bases and J lost 10, with 13 bases in between. The CDR3 is 13 amino acids. CDR3 nucleotides: TGCGCCAGCAGCTTGGGAATGACGGGATCAGCTTTCTTT. It codes for CASSLGMTGSAFF.

About this clone: Other DNA sequences of this sample code for an identical CDR3. This sequence joins TRBV7-9 and TRBJ1-6, with D perhaps TRBD1 (5 bases). The ends were cut back, 1 base at V and 7 bases at J, with 17 bases in the middle. CDR1 and CDR2 from the germline V gene are SEHNR and FQNEAQ (reference sequence). The CDR3 is 17 residues long. CDR3 in amino acids: CASSLGGTVGRNSPLHF. CDR3 DNA: TGTGCCAGCAGCTTAGGGGGCACTGTTGGACGGAATTCACCCCTCCACTTT.

V gene TRBV7-3 combines with J gene TRBJ2-7, with TRBD1 as a possible D gene (6 bases). The V end lost 5 bases, the J end lost 5 bases, and 13 bases lay between the germline ends. This CDR3 has 13 amino acids. Germline-derived CDR1 and CDR2 are SGHTA and FQGTGA. The CDR3 region has the DNA TGTGCCAGCAGCCTATTACAGGGTAACGAGCAGTACTTC. It codes for CASSLLQGNEQYF.

This clone was recorded once. The rearrangement uses TRBV9 and TRBJ2-1; 7 bases are shared with TRBD1. Germline V CDR1 and CDR2: SGDLS, YYNGEE. V was pared by 4 bases and J by 8 bases, with 12 bases of the junction left unmatched. CDR3 size: 15 residues. CDR3 amino acids: CASSPTPTGRYEQFF. The DNA for the CDR3 is TGTGCCAGCAGCCCCACTCCGACAGGGCGGTATGAGCAGTTCTTC.

The chain is built from TRBV10-3 and TRBJ1-1; D may be TRBD1 (5 bases). Looked up from germline, CDR1 is ENHRY and CDR2 is SYGVKD. Between the trimmed V and J ends, which lost 10 bases and 7 bases, there was a span of 13 bases. The CDR3 has 11 amino acids. Here the CDR3 DNA reads TGTGCCAGCCAAATGGGGCGTGAAGCTTTCTTT. Translating gives CASQMGREAFF.

This clone has a handful of counts. J is TRBJ1-4 and V is TRBV27; 10 positions match TRBD1. With 2 bases clipped from V and 7 bases from J, the junction kept 7 bases outside the gene matches. The CDR3 length is 16 residues. Looked up from germline, CDR1 is MNHEY and CDR2 is SMNVEV (reference sequence). DNA for the CDR3: TGTGCCAGCAGTTTAATTGGGACAGGGGAGGGTGAAAAACTGTTTTTT. Translation: CASSLIGTGEGEKLFF.

The chain employs TRBV29-1 and TRBJ1-5; D may be TRBD1 (5 bases). Germline V gene data show CDR1 as SQVTM and CDR2 as ANQGSEA. This CDR3 spans 14 amino acids. The V gene lost 7 bases and the J gene lost 6 bases, with 19 bases spanning the gap. DNA of the CDR3: TGCAGCGCCTGGGGGGGTGGGGCGGGTCAGCCCCAGCATTTT. Its translation is CSAWGGGAGQPQHF.

The chain links TRBV4-1 to TRBJ1-2, with D unclear. V dropped 3 bases and J dropped 2 bases, with 7 bases sitting between them. Germline V gives CDR1 MGHRA, CDR2 YSYEKL. The CDR3 contains 13 residues. The CDR3 DNA reads TGCGCCAGCAGCCAGACACCCAACTATGGCTACACCTTC. This translates into CASSQTPNYGYTF.

The rearrangement joins TRBV21-1 to TRBJ1-5; the tabulated D call, TRBD1, remains unverified against the DNA. TRBV21-1 is a documented pseudogene. The CDR3 spans 14 residues. CDR3 coding DNA: TGTGCCAGCAGCCCCGCGGACAGGAATCAGCCCCAGCATTTT. Amino acid sequence: CASSPADRNQPQHF.

V is TRBV4-3 and J is TRBJ2-6; D is undetermined. The CDR3 loop spans 16 amino acids. Germline V gives CDR1 LGHNA, CDR2 YSLEER. Trimming stripped 0 bases from V and 7 bases from J, with 13 bases between. For the CDR3, the DNA is TGCGCCAGCAGCCAAGATCGGAGTAACCGAGCCAACGTCCTGACTTTC. It yields the protein CASSQDRSNRANVLTF.

The genes are TRBV4-1 and TRBJ2-5; D perhaps matches TRBD1 (6 bases). V lost 5 bases and J lost 6, with 16 bases in between. CDR1 MGHRA and CDR2 YSYEKL come from the germline V gene. This CDR3 contains 14 residues. CDR3 DNA sequence: TGCGCCAGCAGCGTACAGCCGGGACAAAAGACCCAGTACTTC. This gives the protein CASSVQPGQKTQYF.

The chain uses TRBV19 and TRBJ2-3; D not certain. The length of the CDR3 is 17 residues. Germline assignment: CDR1 LNHDA and CDR2 SQIVND (reference sequence). Deletions cut 7 bases from V and 2 bases from J, with 22 bases between. The CDR3 loop reads CASKPQASAAYTDTQYF. The CDR3 DNA sequence: TGTGCCAGTAAACCCCAAGCGAGCGCCGCCTACACAGATACGCAGTATTTT.

CDR3 coding DNA: TGTGCCAGCAGCGTTTCTAGCCGAAACACAGATACGCAGTATTTT. Amino acids: CASSVSSRNTDTQYF. The chain has TRBV9 and TRBJ2-3, with a weak D call TRBD2 (5 bases). CDR3 length: 15 amino acids. The germline V gene has CDR1 SGDLS and CDR2 YYNGEE. V was pared by 2 bases and J by 2 bases, with 12 bases between.

The chain joins TRBV4-1 to TRBJ1-5; 8 bases are shared with TRBD1. Germline values: CDR1 MGHRA, CDR2 YSYEKL. V was clipped by 1 base and J by 3 bases; unmatched bases: 2. The CDR3 length is 15 residues. The CDR3 here is CASSQGQGYNQPQHF. Written as DNA, the CDR3 is TGCGCCAGCAGCCAAGGACAGGGGTACAATCAGCCCCAGCATTTT.